These 22 T cell receptor beta chains were all obtained from the same sample, sequenced in a study of cytomegalovirus exposure and HLA in healthy donors. The PCR had 60 Vbeta and 13 Jbeta primers. The method was immunoSEQ multiplex PCR; TCRdb's version includes in-frame clones alone and lacks a portion of them. Seen here are fewer than 150,000 clones, about four fifths observed once, and the top ten hold less than 7.5%. Input material: PBMCs. All receptors derive from a woman between 35 and 50 years old in good health and CMV-seropositive.

The V call is TRBV28, the J call TRBJ2-7; maybe TRBD2 (5 bases). The V end was cut by 8 bases, the J end by 2 bases, with 16 bases between. The CDR3 contains 14 residues. Germline V lookup: CDR1 MDHEN, CDR2 SYDVKM. In nucleotides, the CDR3 is TGTGCCAGCGGGAGCGGAGGTAGCGCCTACGAGCAGTACTTC. Its protein is CASGSGGSAYEQYF.

This clone was observed a single time. In the same sample, other DNA sequences code for this CDR3. The rearrangement uses TRBV5-1 and TRBJ1-5; 7 bases align to TRBD1. This CDR3 spans 15 amino acids. CDR1 is SGHRS and CDR2 is YFSETQ in the germline V gene. Trimming took 0 bases from V and 1 from J; bases not matched to a gene: 1. The CDR3 loop reads CASSLEGASNQPQHF. CDR3 coding DNA: TGCGCCAGCAGCTTGGAGGGGGCCAGCAATCAGCCCCAGCATTTT.

This rearrangement joins TRBV4-1 to TRBJ2-7; TRBD2 aligns across 10 bases. CDR3 size: 15 residues. V was pared by 3 bases and J by 4 bases, with 6 bases of the junction left unmatched. Germline CDR1 reads MGHRA; CDR2 reads YSYEKL. CDR3 DNA sequence: TGCGCCAGCAGCCAGCAAGCGGGAGGGACGTACGAGCAGTACTTC. Protein product: CASSQQAGGTYEQYF.

V usage is TRBV27 and J usage is TRBJ2-3; D uncertain. Between the trimmed V and J ends, which lost 4 bases and 2 bases, there was a span of 13 bases. The CDR3 is 15 amino acids. Germline V gene sequence: CDR1 MNHEY, CDR2 SMNVEV (reference sequence). CDR3 nucleotide sequence: TGTGCCAGCAGTTCCTCGGGTCTGCCCACAGATACGCAGTATTTT. Translation: CASSSSGLPTDTQYF.

This clone was seen a single time. This rearrangement joins TRBV14 to TRBJ1-2, with TRBD1 matching 7 bases. Trimming took 4 bases from V and 8 from J; bases not matched to a gene: 10. In germline, CDR1 is SGHDN, CDR2 FVKESK. There are 14 residues in the CDR3. CDR3 in amino acids: CASSLRTGFRGYTF. In nucleotides, the CDR3 is TGTGCCAGCAGCCTTCGGACAGGTTTTAGGGGCTACACCTTC.

The chain links TRBV7-8 to TRBJ1-1; D possibly corresponds to TRBD1 (6 bases). With 1 base removed from V and 5 bases from J, the gap between germline ends came to 17 bases. The CDR3 has 16 amino acids. CDR1 and CDR2 from the germline V gene are SGHVS and FQNEAQ. The CDR3 sequence is CASSLVRGAGWTEAFF. CDR3 coding DNA: TGTGCCAGCAGCTTAGTTCGGGGGGCTGGTTGGACTGAAGCTTTCTTT.

The V call is TRBV19, the J call TRBJ2-5; D call uncertain. The CDR3 contains 13 residues. CDR1 and CDR2 (germline): LNHDA, SQIVND (reference sequence). V lost 1 base, J lost 2 bases, and 5 bases lay in between. The CDR3, as DNA: TGTGCCAGTAGTATAGGAGTTCAAGAGACCCAGTACTTC. It encodes CASSIGVQETQYF.

V and J are TRBV29-1 and TRBJ2-1, with D tentatively TRBD2 (6 bases). V was cut by 3 bases and J by 0 bases, with 21 bases left in between. CDR3 size: 18 residues. Germline loops: CDR1 SQVTM, CDR2 ANQGSEA. CDR3 loop: CSVDQLGRGGISYNEQFF. The CDR3 nucleotides are TGCAGCGTTGATCAGTTAGGGCGGGGAGGAATCTCCTACAATGAGCAGTTCTTC.

This clone was counted a single time. V usage is TRBV14 and J usage is TRBJ1-2; the match to TRBD1 covers 7 bases. Germline V lookup: CDR1 SGHDN, CDR2 FVKESK. The CDR3 totals 14 residues. The V gene end was trimmed by 1 base and the J gene end by 2 bases; junction bases not matched to a gene: 1. The DNA of the CDR3 is TGTGCCAGCAGCCAAGCCAGGGGGAACTATGGCTACACCTTC. It encodes CASSQARGNYGYTF.

The V gene is TRBV6-1, the J gene TRBJ2-2; D possibly corresponds to TRBD2 (5 bases). The germline CDR1 and CDR2 sequences are MNHNS and SASEGT. V lost 3 bases, J lost 8 bases, and 19 bases lay in between. This CDR3 region has 16 residues. The CDR3 loop reads CASSDPRGRAAGELFF. The CDR3 DNA sequence: TGTGCCAGCAGTGACCCTCGAGGGAGAGCTGCGGGGGAGCTGTTTTTT.

V and J are TRBV27 and TRBJ1-6; D unclear. The V and J ends lost 3 bases and 4 bases respectively, with 7 bases between them. The CDR3 length is 14 residues. Germline V gene lookup returns CDR1 MNHEY and CDR2 SMNVEV (reference sequence). CDR3 DNA sequence: TGTGCCAGCAGTTTCCACAGTTATAATTCACCCCTCCACTTT. It codes for CASSFHSYNSPLHF.

This chain links TRBV6-1 with TRBJ2-5, with TRBD2 identical over 7 bases. The germline gives CDR1 MNHNS, CDR2 SASEGT. This CDR3 is built from 15 residues. V shed 6 bases and J 4 bases; nucleotides not matched to a gene: 11. The CDR3 protein is CASRAQREFSETQYF. CDR3 DNA sequence: TGTGCCAGCAGGGCCCAGCGGGAATTTTCAGAGACCCAGTACTTC.

This clone was counted once. The gene calls are TRBV7-6 and TRBJ2-3, with 9 nucleotides matching TRBD2. The CDR3 has 18 amino acids. The junction had 11 bases not matched to a gene; V was cut back by 2 bases and J by 2 bases. Germline loops: CDR1 SGHVS, CDR2 FNYEAQ. Here the CDR3 reads CASSLIHRGRGNTDTQYF. The CDR3 DNA reads as TGTGCCAGCAGCTTAATTCATCGCGGGAGGGGGAACACAGATACGCAGTATTTT. Full variable domain (rest looked up from reference TRBV7-6 and TRBJ2-3): GAGVSQSPRYKVTKRGQDVALRCDPISGHVSLYWYRQALGQGPEFLTYFNYEAQQDKSGLPNDRFSAERPEGSISTLTIQRTEQRDSAMYRCASSLIHRGRGNTDTQYFGPGTRLTVL.

The gene calls are TRBV11-3 and TRBJ2-7, with TRBD1 identical over 7 bases. V lost 4 bases and J lost 3; bases outside the gene matches: 9. The CDR3 covers 15 residues. Germline-derived CDR1 and CDR2 are SGHNT and YENEEA. The CDR3, as DNA: TGTGCCAGCAGCTGTGACAGGGCTACACACTACGAGCAGTACTTC. It yields the protein CASSCDRATHYEQYF.

This clone has only one observation. The chain uses TRBV6-5 and TRBJ2-1; the D gene is possibly TRBD2 (7 bases). Trimming stripped 0 bases from V and 3 bases from J, with 12 bases between. CDR1 is MNHEY and CDR2 is SVGAGI in the germline V gene. The CDR3 runs to 16 residues. This chain's CDR3 is CASSYSRGGLYNEQFF. DNA for the CDR3: TGTGCCAGCAGTTACTCGAGGGGGGGACTCTACAATGAGCAGTTCTTC.

Remarks on this clone: Other DNA sequences within the sample encode an identical CDR3. The chain has TRBV5-5 and TRBJ2-5, with 9 bases that match TRBD2. Germline V lookup: CDR1 SGHKS, CDR2 YYEKEE (reference sequence). CDR3 length: 15 amino acids. V trimming: 2 bases; J trimming: 2 bases; junction bases outside the gene matches: 4. CDR3 in DNA: TGTGCCAGCAGCTTTAGCGGGAGCCCACAAGAGACCCAGTACTTC. It translates to CASSFSGSPQETQYF.

J is TRBJ2-1 and V is TRBV5-5; 7 bases are a match to TRBD2. The length of the CDR3 is 16 residues. The V gene end was trimmed by 4 bases and the J gene end by 4 bases; junction bases not matched to a gene: 11. The germline CDR1 and CDR2 sequences are SGHKS and YYEKEE (reference sequence). CDR3: CASSPPPGLLYNEQFF. As DNA, the CDR3 is TGTGCCAGCAGCCCCCCCCCGGGACTACTTTACAATGAGCAGTTCTTC.

The genes are TRBV25-1 and TRBJ2-1; 8 bases align to TRBD2. Germline assignment: CDR1 MGHDK and CDR2 SYGVNS. This CDR3 contains 15 residues. Trimming at V came to 9 bases and at J to 3 bases, leaving 10 bases not matched to a gene. The CDR3 nucleotides are TGTGCCAGTACACCGGCGGGAGGAGACTACAATGAGCAGTTCTTC. Protein product: CASTPAGGDYNEQFF. The full variable domain, its missing parts supplied by reference TRBV25-1 and TRBJ2-1, is EADIYQTPRYLVIGTGKKITLECSQTMGHDKMYWYQQDPGMELHLIHYSYGVNSTEKGDLSSESTVSRIRTEHFPLTLESARPSHTSQYLCASTPAGGDYNEQFFGPGTRLTVL.

CDR3 sequence: CASSLVTSGGNEQFF. The DNA for the CDR3 is TGCGCCAGCAGCTTGGTGACTAGCGGGGGAAATGAGCAGTTCTTC. This chain connects TRBV5-1 to TRBJ2-1; TRBD2 matches at 12 bases. Germline-derived CDR1 and CDR2 are SGHRS and YFSETQ. CDR3 length: 15 amino acids. V lost 0 bases and J lost 7; bases outside the gene matches: 2.

Here the CDR3 DNA reads TGTGCCAGCAGTTTGGGTGGGGGGTACAATGAGCAGTTCTTC. It is translated as CASSLGGGYNEQFF. The rearrangement links TRBV28 to TRBJ2-1, with TRBD2 as a possible D gene (6 bases). CDR1 and CDR2 from the germline V gene are MDHEN and SYDVKM. The length of the CDR3 is 14 residues. The V end was cut by 3 bases, the J end by 4 bases, with 10 bases between.

The chain carries TRBV5-1 and TRBJ2-3, with unresolved D. V lost 3 bases, J lost 4 bases, and 9 bases lay in between. This CDR3 comprises 13 residues. Germline V gene data show CDR1 as SGHRS and CDR2 as YFSETQ. CDR3 protein: CASSSQPADTQYF. DNA of the CDR3: TGCGCCAGCAGCTCACAGCCCGCAGATACGCAGTATTTT.

The chain recombines TRBV4-1 with TRBJ2-1; perhaps TRBD1 as D (5 bases). Between the trimmed V and J ends, which lost 3 bases and 4 bases, there was a span of 10 bases. Germline CDR1 reads MGHRA; CDR2 reads YSYEKL. The CDR3 has 14 residues. The CDR3 nucleotides read TGCGCCAGCAGCCATGGTGACAGATACAATGAGCAGTTCTTC. Protein product: CASSHGDRYNEQFF.